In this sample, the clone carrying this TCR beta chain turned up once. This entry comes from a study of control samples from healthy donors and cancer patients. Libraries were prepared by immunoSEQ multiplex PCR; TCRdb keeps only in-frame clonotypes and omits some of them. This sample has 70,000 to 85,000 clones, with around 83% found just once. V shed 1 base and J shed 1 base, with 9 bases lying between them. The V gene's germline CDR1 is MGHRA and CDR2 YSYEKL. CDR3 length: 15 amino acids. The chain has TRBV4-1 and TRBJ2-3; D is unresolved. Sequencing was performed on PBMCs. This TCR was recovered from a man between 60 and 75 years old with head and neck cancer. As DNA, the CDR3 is TGCGCCAGCAGCCAAGGTGTTTACGGCACAGATACGCAGTATTTT. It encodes CASSQGVYGTDTQYF.